The rows below give T cell receptor beta chains drawn from one sample of a study of blood T cell repertoires in COVID-19. Produced via immunoSEQ multiplex PCR; TCRdb's table is partial and in-frame only. The table includes about 190,000 clones, 70% to 90% detected once. The sequencing input was peripheral blood. All receptors derive from a man under 40 with acute or convalescent COVID-19. Both conserved end residues are part of each CDR3. The D gene is left open where the match is weak. Where a row states a size, it is once, few, many or the class of an expanded clone; other rows omit it.

clone_size,j_call,v_call,d_call,cdr3_nt,cdr3_aa
-,TRBJ2-2,TRBV27,TRBD1,TGTGCCAGCGGAACATCCGGGACAGTTATCACCGGGGAGCTGTTTTTT,CASGTSGTVITGELFF
-,TRBJ1-2,TRBV30,TRBD1,TGTGCCAGTTCATCCGGGACAGGGGGCTTTCCCTATGGCTACACCTTC,CASSSGTGGFPYGYTF
-,TRBJ1-1,TRBV25-1,TRBD1,TGTGCCAGCAGTGGGGACAGGTTCAGCACTGAAGCTTTCTTT,CASSGDRFSTEAFF
-,TRBJ2-1,TRBV2,TRBD1,TGTGCCAGCAGTGATGACAGGGCAGATGAGCAGTTCTTC,CASSDDRADEQFF
-,TRBJ1-3,TRBV5-1,TRBD1,TGCGCCAGCAGCCCGGGACAGGGGGACAGGGCCATATATTTT,CASSPGQGDRAIYF
-,TRBJ2-5,TRBV6-5,TRBD2,TGTGCCAGCAGCTTAGCGGGGGACCCCCAAGAGACCCAGTACTTC,CASSLAGDPQETQYF
-,TRBJ1-1,TRBV7-8,-,TGTGCCAGCAACCCAAGGTGGGCAGCGAACACTGAAGCTTTCTTT,CASNPRWAANTEAFF
-,TRBJ1-2,TRBV5-1,-,TGCGCCAGCAGCAGCGGGACGCACTCTTCAAACTATGGCTACACCTTC,CASSSGTHSSNYGYTF
-,TRBJ2-3,TRBV3-1/TRBV3-2,-,TGTGCCAGCAGCCCTAGCCCGGGGAATACAGATACGCAGTATTTT,CASSPSPGNTDTQYF
-,TRBJ2-7,TRBV11-2,TRBD2,TGTGCCAGCAGCTTAGTAGCGGGGGGGCCAAACGAGCAGTACTTC,CASSLVAGGPNEQYF
-,TRBJ2-1,TRBV7-6,-,TGTGCCAGCAGCTCAGAGCGGAAAGTCTACAATGAGCAGTTCTTC,CASSSERKVYNEQFF
-,TRBJ2-2,TRBV5-1,TRBD2,TGCGCCAGCAGCCGATATCCCAGCGGGAGGGCCGTCGGGGAGCTGTTTTTT,CASSRYPSGRAVGELFF
-,TRBJ1-1,TRBV29-1,-,TGCAGCGGAACCGACAGGTTGAAGACTGAAGCTTTCTTT,CSGTDRLKTEAFF
-,TRBJ1-2,TRBV6-6,-,TGTGCCAGCAGTCCGCGCGGAGGGTTTCAGGACTATGGCTACACCTTC,CASSPRGGFQDYGYTF
-,TRBJ1-6,TRBV10-3,-,TGTGCCACTCAACCGGGTGTTCATAATTCACCCCTCCACTTT,CATQPGVHNSPLHF
once,TRBJ1-5,TRBV5-5,-,TGTGCCAGCAGCTTGGTGAGTGGGGGCGGTCAGCCCCAGCATTTT,CASSLVSGGGQPQHF
-,TRBJ2-2,TRBV28,TRBD2,TGTGCCAGCAGTTTATCTCCCGGGACTAGCGGGAGCGTAACCGGGGAGCTGTTTTTT,CASSLSPGTSGSVTGELFF
-,TRBJ1-1,TRBV28,TRBD1,TGTGCCAGCAGCGAATGGGGACAGTTGAACACTGAAGCTTTCTTT,CASSEWGQLNTEAFF
-,TRBJ1-4,TRBV28,-,TGTGCCAGCAGTTCGGTAGAAAAACTGTTTTTT,CASSSVEKLFF
-,TRBJ2-5,TRBV7-9,TRBD1,TGTGCCAGCAGCGACAGGGAAGAGACCCAGTACTTC,CASSDREETQYF
-,TRBJ2-6,TRBV9,-,TGTGCCAGCAGCGTCAGCTCTGGGGCCAACGTCCTGACTTTC,CASSVSSGANVLTF
-,TRBJ1-5,TRBV2,-,TGTGCCAGCAGTGAAGAGAGCAGGTACAATCAGCCCCAGCATTTT,CASSEESRYNQPQHF